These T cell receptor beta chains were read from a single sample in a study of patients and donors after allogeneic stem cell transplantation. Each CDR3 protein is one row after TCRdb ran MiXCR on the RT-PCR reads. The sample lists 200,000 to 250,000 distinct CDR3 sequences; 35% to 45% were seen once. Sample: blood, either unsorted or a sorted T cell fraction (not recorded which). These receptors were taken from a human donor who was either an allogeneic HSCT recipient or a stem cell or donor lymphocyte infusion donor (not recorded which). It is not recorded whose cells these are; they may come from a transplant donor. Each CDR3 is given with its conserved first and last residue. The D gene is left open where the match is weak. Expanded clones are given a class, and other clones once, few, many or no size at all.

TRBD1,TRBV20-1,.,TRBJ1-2,CSASLPGQGALYGYTF,TGCAGTGCTTCACTACCGGGACAGGGGGCACTCTATGGCTACACCTTC
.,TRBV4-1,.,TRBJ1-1,CASSLPIVTEAFF,TGCGCCAGCAGCCTCCCAATAGTAACTGAAGCTTTCTTT
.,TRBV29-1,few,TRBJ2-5,CSVVGGARKETQYF,TGCAGCGTTGTGGGGGGGGCGCGTAAGGAGACCCAGTACTTC
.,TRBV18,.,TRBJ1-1,CASSPQGPGNTEAFF,TGTGCCAGCTCACCACAGGGGCCGGGAAACACTGAAGCTTTCTTT
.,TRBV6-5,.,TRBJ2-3,CASRTGVWGDTQYF,TGTGCCAGCCGGACGGGGGTTTGGGGAGATACGCAGTATTTT
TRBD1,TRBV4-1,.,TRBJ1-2,CASSLLSGGIYGYTF,TGCGCCAGCAGCCTCCTCTCAGGGGGGATCTATGGCTACACCTTC
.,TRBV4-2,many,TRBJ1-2,CASSQDIGVTYGYTF,TGTGCCAGCAGCCAAGACATCGGTGTCACATATGGCTACACCTTC
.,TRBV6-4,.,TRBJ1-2,CASNRGRPRDYGYTF,TGTGCCAGCAATCGGGGACGCCCGAGGGACTATGGCTACACCTTC
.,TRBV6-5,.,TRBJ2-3,CASTETGTSTDTQYF,TGTGCCAGCACCGAGACAGGTACTAGCACAGATACGCAGTATTTT
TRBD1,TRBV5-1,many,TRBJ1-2,CASSQGQNYGYTF,TGCGCCAGCAGCCAGGGACAGAACTATGGCTACACCTTC
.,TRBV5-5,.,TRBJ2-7,CASRPATATYEQYF,TGTGCCAGCAGACCTGCTACAGCCACCTACGAGCAGTACTTC
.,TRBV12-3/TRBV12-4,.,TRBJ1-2,CASSRGGTNYGYTF,TGTGCCAGCAGCCGGGGCGGGACTAACTATGGCTACACCTTC
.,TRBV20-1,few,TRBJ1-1,CSAQEGGRNTEAFF,TGCAGTGCCCAGGAGGGAGGACGGAACACTGAAGCTTTCTTT
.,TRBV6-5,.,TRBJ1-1,CASSYGAGLNTEAFF,TGTGCCAGCAGTTACGGGGCTGGCCTGAACACTGAAGCTTTCTTT
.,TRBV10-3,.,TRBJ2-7,CAIEEQAPVEQYF,TGTGCCATCGAGGAACAGGCCCCCGTAGAGCAGTACTTC
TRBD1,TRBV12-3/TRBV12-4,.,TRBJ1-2,CASSWERTGVGYTF,TGTGCCAGCAGTTGGGAACGGACAGGGGTTGGCTACACCTTC
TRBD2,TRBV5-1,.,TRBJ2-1,CASSLTSGSYNEQFF,TGCGCCAGCAGCTTGACTAGCGGGTCCTACAATGAGCAGTTCTTC
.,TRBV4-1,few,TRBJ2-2,CASSRATNTGELFF,TGCGCCAGCTCCCGGGCGACTAACACCGGGGAGCTGTTTTTT
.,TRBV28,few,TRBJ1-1,CASGTFLNTEAFF,TGTGCCAGCGGGACGTTTTTGAACACTGAAGCTTTCTTT
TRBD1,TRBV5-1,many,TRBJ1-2,CASNAGTGYGYTF,TGCGCCAGCAATGCCGGGACAGGGTATGGCTACACCTTC
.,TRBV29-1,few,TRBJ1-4,CSAGARFEKLFF,TGCAGCGCCGGCGCGCGTTTCGAAAAACTGTTTTTT
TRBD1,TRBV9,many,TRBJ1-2,CASSPGTGVYGYTF,TGTGCCAGCAGCCCCGGGACAGGGGTCTATGGCTACACCTTC
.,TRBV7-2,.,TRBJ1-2,CASSLDNGYGYTF,TGTGCCAGCAGCTTAGACAACGGCTATGGCTACACCTTC
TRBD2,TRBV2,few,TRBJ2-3,CASSPGLAASTDTQYF,TGTGCCAGCAGTCCTGGACTAGCGGCTAGCACAGATACGCAGTATTTT
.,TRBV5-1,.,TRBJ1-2,CASSLRGPIRENYGYTF,TGCGCCAGCAGCTTGAGGGGACCGATACGGGAAAACTATGGCTACACCTTC
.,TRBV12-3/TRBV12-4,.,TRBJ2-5,CASRDPSQETQYF,TGTGCCAGCAGGGACCCCAGCCAAGAGACCCAGTACTTC
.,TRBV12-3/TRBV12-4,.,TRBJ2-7,CASRSQGYGEQYF,TGTGCCAGCAGATCACAGGGTTACGGCGAGCAGTACTTC
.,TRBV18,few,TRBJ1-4,CASSRGAVATNEKLFF,TGTGCCAGCTCACGCGGGGCCGTTGCAACTAATGAAAAACTGTTTTTT
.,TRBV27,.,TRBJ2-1,CASSLPGSRGNEQFF,TGTGCCAGCAGTTTACCCGGGAGTAGGGGGAATGAGCAGTTCTTC
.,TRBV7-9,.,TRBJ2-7,CASMDSSSYEQYF,TGTGCCAGCATGGACAGCAGCTCCTACGAGCAGTACTTC
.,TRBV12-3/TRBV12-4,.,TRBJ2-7,CASSLGQTSYEQYF,TGTGCCAGCAGTTTGGGGCAAACCTCCTACGAGCAGTACTTC
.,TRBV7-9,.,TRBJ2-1,CASSFSVTNEQFF,TGTGCCAGCAGCTTCTCTGTCACAAATGAGCAGTTCTTC
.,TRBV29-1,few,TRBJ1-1,CSVRGGIKFGEAFF,TGCAGCGTCCGGGGAGGAATTAAGTTTGGTGAAGCTTTCTTT
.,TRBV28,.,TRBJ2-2,CASSLGSLRTGELFF,TGTGCCAGCAGTTTAGGATCCTTGCGCACCGGGGAGCTGTTTTTT
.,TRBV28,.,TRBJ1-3,CASSAGPGNTIYF,TGTGCCAGCAGCGCGGGACCTGGAAACACCATATATTTT
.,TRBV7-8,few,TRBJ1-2,CASSLEVAGPVSYGYTF,TGTGCCAGCAGCTTAGAGGTGGCAGGCCCCGTCAGCTATGGCTACACCTTC
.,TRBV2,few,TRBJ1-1,CASAEGDGNTEAFF,TGTGCCAGCGCCGAGGGGGACGGAAACACTGAAGCTTTCTTT
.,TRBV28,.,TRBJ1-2,CASSLPGSQNYGYTF,TGTGCCAGCAGCCTCCCAGGCTCGCAAAACTATGGCTACACCTTC
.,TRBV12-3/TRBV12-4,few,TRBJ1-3,CASGGDRYRNTIYF,TGTGCCAGCGGGGGCGACAGGTACCGAAACACCATATATTTT
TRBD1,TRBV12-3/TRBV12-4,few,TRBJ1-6,CASSQDRGGYNSPLHF,TGTGCCAGCAGCCAGGACAGGGGCGGCTATAATTCACCCCTCCACTTT
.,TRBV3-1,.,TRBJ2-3,CASSQGWPVPIKEAQYF,TGTGCCAGCAGCCAAGGCTGGCCCGTTCCAATAAAGGAGGCGCAGTATTTT